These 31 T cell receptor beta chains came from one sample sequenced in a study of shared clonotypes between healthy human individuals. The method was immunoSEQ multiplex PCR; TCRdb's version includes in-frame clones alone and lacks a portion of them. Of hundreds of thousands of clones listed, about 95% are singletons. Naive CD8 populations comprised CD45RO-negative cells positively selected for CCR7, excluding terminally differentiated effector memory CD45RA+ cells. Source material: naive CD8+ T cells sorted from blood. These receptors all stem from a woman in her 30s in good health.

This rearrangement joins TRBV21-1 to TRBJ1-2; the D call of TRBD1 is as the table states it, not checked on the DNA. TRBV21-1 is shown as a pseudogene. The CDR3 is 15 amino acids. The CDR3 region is CASSKGDKFNYGYTF. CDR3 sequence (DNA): TGTGCCAGCAGCAAAGGGGACAAATTTAACTATGGCTACACCTTC.

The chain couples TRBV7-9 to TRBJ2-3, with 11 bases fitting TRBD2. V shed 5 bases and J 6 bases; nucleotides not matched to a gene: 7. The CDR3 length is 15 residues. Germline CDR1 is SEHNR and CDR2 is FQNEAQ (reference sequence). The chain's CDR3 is CASSTLAGGLDTQYF. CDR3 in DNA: TGTGCCAGCAGCACCTTAGCGGGAGGGCTCGATACGCAGTATTTT.

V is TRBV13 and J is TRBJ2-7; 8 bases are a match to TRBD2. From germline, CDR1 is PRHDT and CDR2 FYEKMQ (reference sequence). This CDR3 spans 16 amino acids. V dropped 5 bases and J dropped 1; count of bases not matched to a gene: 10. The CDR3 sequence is CASSATFSGVSYEQYF. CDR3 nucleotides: TGTGCCAGCAGCGCTACGTTTAGCGGGGTTTCCTACGAGCAGTACTTC.

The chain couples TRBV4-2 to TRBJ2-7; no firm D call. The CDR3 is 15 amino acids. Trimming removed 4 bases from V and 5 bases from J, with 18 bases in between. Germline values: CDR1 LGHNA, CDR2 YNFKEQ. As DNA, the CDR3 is TGTGCCAGCAGCCCCTCCCTCGGGTTGAGCAACGAGCAGTACTTC. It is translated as CASSPSLGLSNEQYF.

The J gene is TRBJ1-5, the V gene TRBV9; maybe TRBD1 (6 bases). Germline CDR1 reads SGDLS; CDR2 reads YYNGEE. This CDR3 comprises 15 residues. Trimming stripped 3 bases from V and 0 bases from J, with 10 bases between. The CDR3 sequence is CASSAQGYSNQPQHF. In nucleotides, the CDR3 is TGTGCCAGCAGCGCCCAGGGGTATAGCAATCAGCCCCAGCATTTT.

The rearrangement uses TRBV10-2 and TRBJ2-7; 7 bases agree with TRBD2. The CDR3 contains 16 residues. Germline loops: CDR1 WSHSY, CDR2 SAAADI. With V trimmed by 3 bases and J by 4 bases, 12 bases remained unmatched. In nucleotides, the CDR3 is TGCGCCAGCAGTGACCCCTGGGGAGGGCGGGTGTACGAGCAGTACTTC. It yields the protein CASSDPWGGRVYEQYF.

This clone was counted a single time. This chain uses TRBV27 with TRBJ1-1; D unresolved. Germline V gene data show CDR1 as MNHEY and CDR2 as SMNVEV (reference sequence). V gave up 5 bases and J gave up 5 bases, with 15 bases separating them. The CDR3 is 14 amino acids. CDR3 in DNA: TGTGCCAGCAGTACTCGGGCCCATGGTACTGAAGCTTTCTTT. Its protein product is CASSTRAHGTEAFF.

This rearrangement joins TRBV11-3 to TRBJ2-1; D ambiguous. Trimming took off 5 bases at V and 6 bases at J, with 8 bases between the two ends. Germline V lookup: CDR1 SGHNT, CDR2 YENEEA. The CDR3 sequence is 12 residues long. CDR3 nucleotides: TGTGCCAGCAGCCAGCTGCCCAATGAGCAGTTCTTC. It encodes CASSQLPNEQFF.

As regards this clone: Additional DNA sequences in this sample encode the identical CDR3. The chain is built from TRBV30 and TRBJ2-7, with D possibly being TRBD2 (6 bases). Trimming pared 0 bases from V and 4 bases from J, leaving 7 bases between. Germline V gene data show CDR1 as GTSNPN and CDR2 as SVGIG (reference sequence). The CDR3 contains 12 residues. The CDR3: CAWSVGTYEQYF. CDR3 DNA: TGTGCCTGGAGTGTGGGGACTTACGAGCAGTACTTC.

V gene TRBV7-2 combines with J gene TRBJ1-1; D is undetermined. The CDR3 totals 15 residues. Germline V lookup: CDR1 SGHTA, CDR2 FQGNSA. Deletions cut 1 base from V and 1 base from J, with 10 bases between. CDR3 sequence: CASSLEKPENTEAFF. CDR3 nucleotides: TGTGCCAGCAGCTTAGAGAAACCAGAGAACACTGAAGCTTTCTTT. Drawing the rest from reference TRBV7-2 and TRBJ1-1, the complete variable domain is GAGVSQSPSNKVTEKGKDVELRCDPISGHTALYWYRQSLGQGLEFLIYFQGNSAPDKSGLPSDRFSAERTGGSVSTLTIQRTQQEDSAVYLCASSLEKPENTEAFFGQGTRLTVV.

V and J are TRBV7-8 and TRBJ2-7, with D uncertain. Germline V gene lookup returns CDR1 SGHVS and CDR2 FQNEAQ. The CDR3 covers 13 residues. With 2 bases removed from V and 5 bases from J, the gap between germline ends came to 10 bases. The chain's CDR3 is CASSLTLRNEQYF. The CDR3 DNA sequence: TGTGCCAGCAGCTTAACCCTCCGGAACGAGCAGTACTTC.

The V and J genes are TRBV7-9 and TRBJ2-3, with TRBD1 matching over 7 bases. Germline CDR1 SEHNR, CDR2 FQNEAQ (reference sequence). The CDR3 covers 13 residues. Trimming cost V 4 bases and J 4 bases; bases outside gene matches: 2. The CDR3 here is CASSSQGSDTQYF. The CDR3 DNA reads TGTGCCAGCAGCTCACAGGGGTCAGATACGCAGTATTTT.

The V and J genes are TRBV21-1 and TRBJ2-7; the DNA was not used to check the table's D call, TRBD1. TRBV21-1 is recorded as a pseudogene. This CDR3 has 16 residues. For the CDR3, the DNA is TGTGCCAGCAGCAAAGAAGGGCAGGGTTCCTCCTACGAGCAGTACTTC. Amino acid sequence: CASSKEGQGSSYEQYF.

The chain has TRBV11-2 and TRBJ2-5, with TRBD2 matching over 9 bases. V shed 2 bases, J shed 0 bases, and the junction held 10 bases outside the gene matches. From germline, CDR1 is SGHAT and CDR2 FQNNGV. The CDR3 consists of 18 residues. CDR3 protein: CASSLSPELAGDQETQYF. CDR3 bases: TGTGCCAGCAGCTTAAGTCCGGAGTTAGCGGGAGACCAAGAGACCCAGTACTTC. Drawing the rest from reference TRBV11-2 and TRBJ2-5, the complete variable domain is EAGVAQSPRYKIIEKRQSVAFWCNPISGHATLYWYQQILGQGPKLLIQFQNNGVVDDSQLPKDRFSAERLKGVDSTLKIQPAKLEDSAVYLCASSLSPELAGDQETQYFGPGTRLLVL.

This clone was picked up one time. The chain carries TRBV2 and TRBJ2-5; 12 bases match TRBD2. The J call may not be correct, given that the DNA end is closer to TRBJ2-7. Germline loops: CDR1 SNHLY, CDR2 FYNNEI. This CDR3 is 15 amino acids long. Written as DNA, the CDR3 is TGTGCCAGCAGCGAGACTAGCGGGAGCAACCACGAGCAGTACTTC. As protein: CASSETSGSNHEQYF.

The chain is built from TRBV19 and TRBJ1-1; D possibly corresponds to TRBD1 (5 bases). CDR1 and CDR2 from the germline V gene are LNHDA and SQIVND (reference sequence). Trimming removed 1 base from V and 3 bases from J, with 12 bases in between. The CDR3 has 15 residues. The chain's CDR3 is CASSIGQGGDTEAFF. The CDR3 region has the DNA TGTGCCAGTAGTATAGGGCAGGGTGGTGACACTGAAGCTTTCTTT.

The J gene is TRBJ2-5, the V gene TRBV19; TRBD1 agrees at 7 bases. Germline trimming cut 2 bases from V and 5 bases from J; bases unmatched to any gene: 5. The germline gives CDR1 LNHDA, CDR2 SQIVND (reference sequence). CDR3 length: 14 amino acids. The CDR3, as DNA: TGTGCCAGTAGTATATTAACAGGGGCCGAGACCCAGTACTTC. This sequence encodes CASSILTGAETQYF.

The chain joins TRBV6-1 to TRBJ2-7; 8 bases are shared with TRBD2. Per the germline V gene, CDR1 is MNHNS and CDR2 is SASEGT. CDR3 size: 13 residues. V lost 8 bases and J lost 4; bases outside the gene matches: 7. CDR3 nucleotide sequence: TGTGCCAGCGGAGCGGGGGCGCTTTACGAGCAGTACTTC. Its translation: CASGAGALYEQYF.

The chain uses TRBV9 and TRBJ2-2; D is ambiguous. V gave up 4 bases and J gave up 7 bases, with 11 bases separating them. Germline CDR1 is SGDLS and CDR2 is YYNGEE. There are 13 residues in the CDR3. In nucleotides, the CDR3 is TGTGCCAGCAGCCCTAGGGTGGGCGGGGAGCTGTTTTTT. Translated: CASSPRVGGELFF. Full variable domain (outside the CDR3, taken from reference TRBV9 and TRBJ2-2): DSGVTQTPKHLITATGQRVTLRCSPRSGDLSVYWYQQSLDQGLQFLIQYYNGEERAKGNILERFSAQQFPDLHSELNLSSLELGDSALYFCASSPRVGGELFFGEGSRLTVL.

The CDR3 coding sequence is TGTGCCAGCAGCTTGGCAACAGGGCTGCGGCAGTACTTC. Translated: CASSLATGLRQYF. This chain links TRBV5-4 with TRBJ2-7, with a possible D match to TRBD1 (6 bases). V gave up 0 bases and J gave up 9 bases, with 13 bases separating them. Germline V gene sequence: CDR1 SGHNT, CDR2 YYREEE (reference sequence). The CDR3 spans 13 residues.

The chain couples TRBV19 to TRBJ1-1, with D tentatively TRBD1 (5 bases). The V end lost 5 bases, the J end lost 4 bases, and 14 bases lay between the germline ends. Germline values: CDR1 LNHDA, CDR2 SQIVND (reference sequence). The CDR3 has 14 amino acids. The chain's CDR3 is CASSWDGEGTEAFF. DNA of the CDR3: TGTGCCAGTAGTTGGGACGGGGAGGGCACTGAAGCTTTCTTT.

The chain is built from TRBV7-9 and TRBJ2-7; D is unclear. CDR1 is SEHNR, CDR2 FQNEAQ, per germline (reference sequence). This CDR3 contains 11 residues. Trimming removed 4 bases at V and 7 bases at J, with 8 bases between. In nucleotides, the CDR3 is TGTGCCAGCAGCTCGGTGGGGGAGCAGTACTTC. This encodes CASSSVGEQYF.

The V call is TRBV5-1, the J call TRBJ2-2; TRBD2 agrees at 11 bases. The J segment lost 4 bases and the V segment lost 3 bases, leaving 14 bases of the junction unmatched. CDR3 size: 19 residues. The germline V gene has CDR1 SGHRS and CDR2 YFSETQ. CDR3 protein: CASSSEGLAEEAGTGELFF. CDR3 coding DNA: TGCGCCAGCAGCTCGGAGGGACTAGCGGAAGAGGCGGGCACCGGGGAGCTGTTTTTT.

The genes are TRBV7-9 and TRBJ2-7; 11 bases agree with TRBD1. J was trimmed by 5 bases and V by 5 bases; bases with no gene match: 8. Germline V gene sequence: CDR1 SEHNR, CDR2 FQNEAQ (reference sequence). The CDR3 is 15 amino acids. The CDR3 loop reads CASSTRTGGGDEQYF. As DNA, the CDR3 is TGTGCCAGCAGCACCCGGACAGGGGGCGGGGACGAGCAGTACTTC.

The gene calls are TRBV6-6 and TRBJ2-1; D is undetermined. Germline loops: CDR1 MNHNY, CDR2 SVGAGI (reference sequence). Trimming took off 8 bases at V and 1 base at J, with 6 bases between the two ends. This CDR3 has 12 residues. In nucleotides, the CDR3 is TGTGCCAGCTTGAATTCCTACAATGAGCAGTTCTTC. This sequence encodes CASLNSYNEQFF.

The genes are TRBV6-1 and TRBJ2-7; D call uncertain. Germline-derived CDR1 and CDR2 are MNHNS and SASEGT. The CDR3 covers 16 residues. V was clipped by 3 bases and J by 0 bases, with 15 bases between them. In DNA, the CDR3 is TGTGCCAGCAGTGATGTTTTAGGTCGGAGCTCCTACGAGCAGTACTTC. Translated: CASSDVLGRSSYEQYF.

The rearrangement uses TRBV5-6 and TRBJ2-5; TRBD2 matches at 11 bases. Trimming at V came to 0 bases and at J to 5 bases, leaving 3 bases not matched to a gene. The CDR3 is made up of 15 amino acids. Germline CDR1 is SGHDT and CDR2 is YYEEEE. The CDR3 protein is CASSLGLAGLETQYF. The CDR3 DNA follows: TGTGCCAGCAGCTTGGGACTAGCGGGATTGGAGACCCAGTACTTC.

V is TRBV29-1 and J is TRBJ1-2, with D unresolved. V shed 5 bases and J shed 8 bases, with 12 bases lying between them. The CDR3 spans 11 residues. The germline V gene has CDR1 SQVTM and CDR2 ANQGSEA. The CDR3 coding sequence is TGCAGCGTTACATTGATTTCGGGCTACACCTTC. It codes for CSVTLISGYTF.

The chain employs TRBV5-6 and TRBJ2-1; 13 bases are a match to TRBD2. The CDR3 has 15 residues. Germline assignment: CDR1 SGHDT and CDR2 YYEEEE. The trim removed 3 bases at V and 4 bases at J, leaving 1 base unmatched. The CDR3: CASSWGLAGYNEQFF. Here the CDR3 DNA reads TGTGCCAGCAGCTGGGGACTAGCGGGATACAATGAGCAGTTCTTC.

The CDR3 sequence is CASSSRWGQGPLYPYEQYF. CDR3 DNA sequence: TGTGCCAGCAGTTCCCGGTGGGGACAGGGGCCCCTTTACCCCTACGAGCAGTACTTC. The chain is built from TRBV28 and TRBJ2-7; TRBD1 matches 10 bases. This CDR3 spans 19 amino acids. CDR1 and CDR2 (germline): MDHEN, SYDVKM. With 4 bases clipped from V and 2 bases from J, the junction kept 17 bases outside the gene matches.

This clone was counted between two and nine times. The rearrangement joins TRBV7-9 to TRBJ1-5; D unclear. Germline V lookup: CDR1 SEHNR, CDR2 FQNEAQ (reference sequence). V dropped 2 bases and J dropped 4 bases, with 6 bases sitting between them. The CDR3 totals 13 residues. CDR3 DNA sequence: TGTGCCAGCAGCTTAACAGAGAATCAGCCCCAGCATTTT. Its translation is CASSLTENQPQHF.